This T cell receptor (beta chain) originates from a study of T cells in Graves' hyperthyroidism and ophthalmopathy. Points from the study as a whole: Blood also contained most expanded thyroid clonotypes above 0.001.

TCR beta CDR3 regions were amplified from RNA transcripts. A set of HTBI primers served as the primers for a first-round RT-PCR of the TCR CDR3. One entry per CDR3 protein results from TCRdb running MiXCR on the multiplex PCR reads. Of about 640,000 distinct CDR3 sequences in the sample, about 14% were seen once. Those patients with uncontrolled infection, other autoimmune disease, pregnancy or lactation were excluded. Diagnoses used clinical symptoms, serum thyroxine and TRAb, thyroid ultrasound and orbital computed tomography. The sample holds a few counts of this clonotype. What it recognizes is unknown. The TCR was taken from a woman aged 45-65 years with Graves' ophthalmopathy. Material for sequencing was blood.

DNA of the CDR3: TGTGCCAGCAGCTTAGGCCGGTTAGGGGGACTAGCGGGATCCCTCCGCCCCAATGAGCAGTTCTTC. Translated: CASSLGRLGGLAGSLRPNEQFF. V is TRBV13 and J is TRBJ2-1; 13 nucleotides align to TRBD2. Trimming cost V 0 bases and J 6 bases; bases outside gene matches: 20. Germline CDR1 reads PRHDT; CDR2 reads FYEKMQ (reference sequence). This CDR3 is 22 amino acids long.